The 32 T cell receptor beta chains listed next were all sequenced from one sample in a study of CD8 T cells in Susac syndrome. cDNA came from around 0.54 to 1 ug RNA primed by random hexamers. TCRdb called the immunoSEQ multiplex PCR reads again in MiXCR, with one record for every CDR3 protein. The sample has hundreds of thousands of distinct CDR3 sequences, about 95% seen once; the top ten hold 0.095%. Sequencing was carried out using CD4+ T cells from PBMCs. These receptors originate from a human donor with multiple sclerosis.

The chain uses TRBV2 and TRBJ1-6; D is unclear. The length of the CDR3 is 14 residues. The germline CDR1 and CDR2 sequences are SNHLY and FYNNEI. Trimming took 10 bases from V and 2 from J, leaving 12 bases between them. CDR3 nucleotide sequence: TGTGCCACCAACGTGGCGGCCTATAATTCACCCCTCCACTTT. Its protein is CATNVAAYNSPLHF.

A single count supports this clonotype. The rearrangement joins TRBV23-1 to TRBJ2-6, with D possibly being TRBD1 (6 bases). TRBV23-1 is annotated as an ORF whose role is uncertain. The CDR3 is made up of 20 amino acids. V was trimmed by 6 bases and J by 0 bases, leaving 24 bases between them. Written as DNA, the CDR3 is TGCGCCAGCAGCCCGGAATTGCCTCCAACAGGGCCCTCTGGGGCCAACGTCCTGACTTTC. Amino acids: CASSPELPPTGPSGANVLTF.

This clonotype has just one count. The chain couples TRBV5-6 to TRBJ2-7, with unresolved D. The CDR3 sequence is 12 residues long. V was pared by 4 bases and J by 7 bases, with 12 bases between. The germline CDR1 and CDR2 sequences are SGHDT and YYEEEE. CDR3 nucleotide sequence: TGTGCCAGCAGCGTAGGAGTGTGGGAGCAGTACTTC. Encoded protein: CASSVGVWEQYF.

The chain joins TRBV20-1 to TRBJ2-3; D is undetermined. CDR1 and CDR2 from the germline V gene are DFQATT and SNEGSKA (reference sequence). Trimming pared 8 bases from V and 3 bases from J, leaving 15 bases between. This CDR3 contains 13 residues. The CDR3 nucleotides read TGCAGTCCTTGGAGCGAGCCGACAGATACGCAGTATTTT. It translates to CSPWSEPTDTQYF.

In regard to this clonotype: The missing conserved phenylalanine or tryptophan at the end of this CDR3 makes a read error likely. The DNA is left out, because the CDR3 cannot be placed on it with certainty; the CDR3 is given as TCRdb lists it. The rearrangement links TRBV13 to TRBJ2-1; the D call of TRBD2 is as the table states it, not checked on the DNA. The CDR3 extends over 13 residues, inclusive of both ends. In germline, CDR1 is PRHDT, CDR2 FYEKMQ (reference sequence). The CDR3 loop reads CASSSPARAQFQV.

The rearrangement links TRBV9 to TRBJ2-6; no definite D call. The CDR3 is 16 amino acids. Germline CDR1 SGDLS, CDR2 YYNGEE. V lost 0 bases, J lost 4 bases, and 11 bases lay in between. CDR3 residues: CASSVVRASGANVLTF. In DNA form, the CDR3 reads TGTGCCAGCAGCGTAGTAAGGGCCTCAGGGGCCAACGTCCTGACTTTC.

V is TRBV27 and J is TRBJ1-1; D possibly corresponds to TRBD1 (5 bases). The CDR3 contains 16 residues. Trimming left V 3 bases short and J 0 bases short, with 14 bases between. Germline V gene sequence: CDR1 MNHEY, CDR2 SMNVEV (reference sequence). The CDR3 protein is CASSLSLGALNTEAFF. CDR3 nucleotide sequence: TGTGCCAGCAGTTTGTCCCTAGGGGCCCTGAACACTGAAGCTTTCTTT.

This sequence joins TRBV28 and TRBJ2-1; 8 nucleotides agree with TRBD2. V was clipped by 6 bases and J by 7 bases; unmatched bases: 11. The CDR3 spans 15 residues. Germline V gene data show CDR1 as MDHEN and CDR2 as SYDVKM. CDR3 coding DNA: TGTGCCAGCAGCCGGGAGGGGATCCTCAGGAATGAGCAGTTCTTC. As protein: CASSREGILRNEQFF.

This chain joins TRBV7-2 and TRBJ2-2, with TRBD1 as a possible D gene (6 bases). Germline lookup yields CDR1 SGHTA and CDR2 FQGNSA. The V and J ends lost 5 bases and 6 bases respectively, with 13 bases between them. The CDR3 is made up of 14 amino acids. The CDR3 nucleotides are TGTGCCAGCAGCCAACAGGGTGGGGCCGGGGAGCTGTTTTTT. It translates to CASSQQGGAGELFF. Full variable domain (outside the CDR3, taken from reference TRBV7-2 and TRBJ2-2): GAGVSQSPSNKVTEKGKDVELRCDPISGHTALYWYRQSLGQGLEFLIYFQGNSAPDKSGLPSDRFSAERTGGSVSTLTIQRTQQEDSAVYLCASSQQGGAGELFFGEGSRLTVL.

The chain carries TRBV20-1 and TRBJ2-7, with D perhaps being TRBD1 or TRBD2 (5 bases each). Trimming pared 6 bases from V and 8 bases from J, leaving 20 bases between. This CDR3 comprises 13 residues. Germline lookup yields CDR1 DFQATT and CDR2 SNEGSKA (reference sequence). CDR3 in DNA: TGCAGTGCGCAATCCGGGACCCTGGCTCAGCAGTACTTC. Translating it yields CSAQSGTLAQQYF.

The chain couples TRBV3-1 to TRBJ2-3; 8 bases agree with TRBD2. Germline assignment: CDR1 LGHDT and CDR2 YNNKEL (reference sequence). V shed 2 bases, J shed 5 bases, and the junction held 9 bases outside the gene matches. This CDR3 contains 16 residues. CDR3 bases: TGTGCCAGCAGCCAAATCACTAGCGGACCTGAAGATACGCAGTATTTT. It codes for CASSQITSGPEDTQYF.

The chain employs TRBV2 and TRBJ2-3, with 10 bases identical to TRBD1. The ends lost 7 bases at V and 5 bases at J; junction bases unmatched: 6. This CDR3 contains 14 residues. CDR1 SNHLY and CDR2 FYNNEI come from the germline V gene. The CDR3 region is CASKKGQGKDTQYF. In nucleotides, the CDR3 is TGTGCCAGCAAAAAGGGACAGGGGAAAGATACGCAGTATTTT.

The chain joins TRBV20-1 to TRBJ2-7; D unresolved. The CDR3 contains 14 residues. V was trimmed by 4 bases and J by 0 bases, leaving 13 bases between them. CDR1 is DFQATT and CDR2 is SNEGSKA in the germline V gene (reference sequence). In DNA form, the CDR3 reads TGCAGTGCTACCGGAGCGTCTAACTCCTACGAGCAGTACTTC. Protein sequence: CSATGASNSYEQYF.

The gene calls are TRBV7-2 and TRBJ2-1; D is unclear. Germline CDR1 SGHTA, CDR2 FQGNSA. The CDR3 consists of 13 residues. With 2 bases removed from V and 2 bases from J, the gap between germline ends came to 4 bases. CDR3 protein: CASSLPPYNEQFF. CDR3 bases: TGTGCCAGCAGCTTACCTCCCTACAATGAGCAGTTCTTC.

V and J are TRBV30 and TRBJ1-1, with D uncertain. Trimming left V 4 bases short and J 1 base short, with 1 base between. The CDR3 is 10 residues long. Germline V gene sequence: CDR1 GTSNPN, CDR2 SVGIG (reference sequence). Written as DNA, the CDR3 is TGTGCCTGGAAGAACACTGAAGCTTTCTTT. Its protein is CAWKNTEAFF.

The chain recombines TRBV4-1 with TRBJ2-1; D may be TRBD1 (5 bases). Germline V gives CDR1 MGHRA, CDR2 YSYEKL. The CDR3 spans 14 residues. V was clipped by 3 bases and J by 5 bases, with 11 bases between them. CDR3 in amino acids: CASSHKDKDNEQFF. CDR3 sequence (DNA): TGCGCCAGCAGCCATAAGGACAAGGACAATGAGCAGTTCTTC.

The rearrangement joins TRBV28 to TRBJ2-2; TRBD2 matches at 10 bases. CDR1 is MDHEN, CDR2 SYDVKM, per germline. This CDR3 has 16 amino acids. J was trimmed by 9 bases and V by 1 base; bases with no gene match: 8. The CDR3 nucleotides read TGTGCCAGCAGTTTATCCAGCGGGAGGGCCTATAGGGAGCTGTTTTTT. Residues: CASSLSSGRAYRELFF. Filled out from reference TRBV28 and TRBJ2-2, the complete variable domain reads DVKVTQSSRYLVKRTGEKVFLECVQDMDHENMFWYRQDPGLGLRLIYFSYDVKMKEKGDIPEGYSVSREKKERFSLILESASTNQTSMYLCASSLSSGRAYRELFFGEGSRLTVL.

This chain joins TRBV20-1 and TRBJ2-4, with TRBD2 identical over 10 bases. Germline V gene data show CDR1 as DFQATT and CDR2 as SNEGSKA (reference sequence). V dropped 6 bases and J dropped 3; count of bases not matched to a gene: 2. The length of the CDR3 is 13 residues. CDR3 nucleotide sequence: TGCAGTGCGTGGACTAGCGGCAAAAACATTCAGTACTTC. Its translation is CSAWTSGKNIQYF.

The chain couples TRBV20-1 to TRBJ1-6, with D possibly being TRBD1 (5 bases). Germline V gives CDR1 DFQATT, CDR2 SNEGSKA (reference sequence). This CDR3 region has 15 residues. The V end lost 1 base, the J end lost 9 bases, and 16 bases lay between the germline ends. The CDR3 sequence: CSARVLDKEGSPLHF. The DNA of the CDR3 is TGCAGTGCTAGAGTCTTGGACAAAGAGGGTTCACCCCTCCACTTT.

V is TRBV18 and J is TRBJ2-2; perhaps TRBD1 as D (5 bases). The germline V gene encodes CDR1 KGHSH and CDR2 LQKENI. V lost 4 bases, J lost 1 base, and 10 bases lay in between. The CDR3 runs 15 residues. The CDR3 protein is CASSQSTGNTGELFF. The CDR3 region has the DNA TGTGCCAGCTCACAGAGTACAGGGAACACCGGGGAGCTGTTTTTT.

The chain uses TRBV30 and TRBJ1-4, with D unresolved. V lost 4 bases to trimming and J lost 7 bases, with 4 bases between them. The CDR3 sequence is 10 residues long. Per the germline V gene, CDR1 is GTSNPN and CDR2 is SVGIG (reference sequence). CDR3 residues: CAWTGEKLFF. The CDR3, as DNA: TGTGCCTGGACGGGTGAAAAACTGTTTTTT.

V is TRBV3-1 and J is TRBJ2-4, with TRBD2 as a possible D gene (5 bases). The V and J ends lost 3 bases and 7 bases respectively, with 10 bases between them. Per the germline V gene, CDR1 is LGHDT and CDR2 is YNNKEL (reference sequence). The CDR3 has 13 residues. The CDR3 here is CASSQVDSNIQYF. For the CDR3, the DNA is TGTGCCAGCAGCCAGGTGGACTCTAACATTCAGTACTTC.

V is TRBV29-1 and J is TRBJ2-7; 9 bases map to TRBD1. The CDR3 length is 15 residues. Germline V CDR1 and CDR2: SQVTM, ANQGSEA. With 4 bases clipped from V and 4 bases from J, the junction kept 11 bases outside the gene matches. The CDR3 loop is CSVGWKTGGAYEQYF. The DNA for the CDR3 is TGCAGCGTTGGATGGAAAACAGGGGGCGCGTACGAGCAGTACTTC.

Here the CDR3 reads CASSEARSGGDRGQYF. Written as DNA, the CDR3 is TGTGCCAGCAGTGAAGCGCGTAGCGGGGGGGACAGAGGGCAGTACTTC. The V call is TRBV2, the J call TRBJ2-1; 11 nucleotides line up with TRBD2. The J call may be in error: the DNA end matches TRBJ2-7 better. The CDR3 has 16 residues. Germline V gene sequence: CDR1 SNHLY, CDR2 FYNNEI.

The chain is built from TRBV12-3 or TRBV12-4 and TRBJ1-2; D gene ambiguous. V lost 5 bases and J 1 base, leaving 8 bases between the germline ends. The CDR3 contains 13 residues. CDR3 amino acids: CASSPTYNYGYTF. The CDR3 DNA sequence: TGTGCCAGCAGTCCAACATATAACTATGGCTACACCTTC.

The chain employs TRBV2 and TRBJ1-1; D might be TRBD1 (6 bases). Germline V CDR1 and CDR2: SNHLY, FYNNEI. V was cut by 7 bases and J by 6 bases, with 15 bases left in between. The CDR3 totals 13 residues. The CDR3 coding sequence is TGTGCCAGCAACAGGGTAAGAGACGCTGAAGCTTTCTTT. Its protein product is CASNRVRDAEAFF.

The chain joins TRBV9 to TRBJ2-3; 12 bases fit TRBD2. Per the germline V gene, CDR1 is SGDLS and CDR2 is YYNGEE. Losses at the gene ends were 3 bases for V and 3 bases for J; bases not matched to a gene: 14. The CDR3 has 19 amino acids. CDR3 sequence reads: CASSEQGLAGNGGTDTQYF. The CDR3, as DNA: TGTGCCAGCAGCGAGCAAGGACTAGCGGGAAACGGTGGGACAGATACGCAGTATTTT.

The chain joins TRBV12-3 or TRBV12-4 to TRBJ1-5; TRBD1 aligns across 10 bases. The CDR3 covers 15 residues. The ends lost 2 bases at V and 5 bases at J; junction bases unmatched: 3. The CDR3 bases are TGTGCCAGCAGTTTACAAGGGACAGGGGATCAGCCCCAGCATTTT. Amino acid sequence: CASSLQGTGDQPQHF.

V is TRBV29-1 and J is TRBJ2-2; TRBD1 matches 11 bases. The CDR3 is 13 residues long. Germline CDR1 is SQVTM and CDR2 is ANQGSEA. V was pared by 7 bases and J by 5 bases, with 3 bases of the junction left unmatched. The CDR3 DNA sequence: TGCAGCGGAGGGACAGGGGGTACCGGGGAGCTGTTTTTT. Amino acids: CSGGTGGTGELFF.

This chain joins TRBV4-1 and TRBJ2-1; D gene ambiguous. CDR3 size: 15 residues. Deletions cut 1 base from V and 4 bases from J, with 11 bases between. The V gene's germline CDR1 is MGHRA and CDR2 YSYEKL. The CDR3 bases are TGCGCCAGCAGCCAAGGTTTACTACCTTACAATGAGCAGTTCTTC. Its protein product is CASSQGLLPYNEQFF.

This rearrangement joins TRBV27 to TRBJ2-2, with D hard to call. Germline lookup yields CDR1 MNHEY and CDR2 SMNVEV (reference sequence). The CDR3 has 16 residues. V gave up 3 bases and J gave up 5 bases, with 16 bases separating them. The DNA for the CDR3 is TGTGCCAGCAGTTTCCCGTCCGGATTGGGGACCGGGGAGCTGTTTTTT. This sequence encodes CASSFPSGLGTGELFF.

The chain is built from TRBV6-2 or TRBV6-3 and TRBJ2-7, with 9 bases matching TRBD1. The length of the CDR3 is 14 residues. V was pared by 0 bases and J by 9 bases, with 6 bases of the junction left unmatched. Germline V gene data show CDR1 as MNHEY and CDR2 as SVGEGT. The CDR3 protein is CASSYSGGQGTQYF. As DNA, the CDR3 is TGTGCCAGCAGTTACTCGGGGGGACAGGGCACGCAGTACTTC.